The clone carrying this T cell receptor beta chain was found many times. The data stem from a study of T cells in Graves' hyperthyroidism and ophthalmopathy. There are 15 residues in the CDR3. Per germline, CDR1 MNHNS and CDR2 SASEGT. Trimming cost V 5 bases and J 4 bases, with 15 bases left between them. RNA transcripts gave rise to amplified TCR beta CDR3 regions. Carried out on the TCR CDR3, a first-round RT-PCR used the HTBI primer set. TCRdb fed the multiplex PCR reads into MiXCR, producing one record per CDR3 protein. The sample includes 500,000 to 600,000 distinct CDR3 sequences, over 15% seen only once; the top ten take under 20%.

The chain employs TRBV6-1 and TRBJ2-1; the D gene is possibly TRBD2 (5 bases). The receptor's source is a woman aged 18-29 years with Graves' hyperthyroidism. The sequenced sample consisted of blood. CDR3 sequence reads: CASSRPGGSYNEQFF. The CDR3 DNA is TGTGCCAGCAGTCGACCCGGCGGGTCTTACAATGAGCAGTTCTTC.